These 10 T cell receptor beta chains were all obtained from the same sample, sequenced in a study of OX40 agonist ivuxolimab in advanced cancers. Clones were sequenced by immunoSEQ multiplex PCR, and TCRdb holds only the in-frame ones, with some missing. The sample lists about 27,000 clones; 70% to 85% were seen once. The sequences come from CD4+ or CD8+ T cells sorted from blood, collected in a trial of the OX40 agonist ivuxolimab. The origin of the receptors is an adult with an advanced solid tumor such as melanoma, head and neck, liver or kidney cancer.

J is TRBJ2-1 and V is TRBV6-1; D is uncertain. Trimming shortened V by 6 bases and J by 0 bases, and 12 bases separated the two germline ends. The CDR3 totals 15 residues. The V gene's germline CDR1 is MNHNS and CDR2 SASEGT. CDR3 loop: CASSETSVSYNEQFF. The CDR3 DNA is TGTGCCAGCAGCGAAACCAGCGTCTCCTACAATGAGCAGTTCTTC.

This clone has a handful of counts. The V call is TRBV9, the J call TRBJ2-7; tentatively, D is TRBD2 (5 bases). V lost 0 bases, J lost 6 bases, and 10 bases lay in between. This CDR3 is 13 amino acids long. CDR1 is SGDLS, CDR2 YYNGEE, per germline. The CDR3 DNA reads TGTGCCAGCAGCGTAGTAAAAGGGAGCGAGCAGTACTTC. Translation gives CASSVVKGSEQYF. The whole variable domain, filled in from reference TRBV9 and TRBJ2-7, reads DSGVTQTPKHLITATGQRVTLRCSPRSGDLSVYWYQQSLDQGLQFLIQYYNGEERAKGNILERFSAQQFPDLHSELNLSSLELGDSALYFCASSVVKGSEQYFGPGTRLTVT.

This rearrangement joins TRBV13 to TRBJ2-1, with D tentatively TRBD1 (5 bases). Trimming cost V 5 bases and J 12 bases, with 14 bases left between them. This CDR3 has 12 amino acids. The V gene's germline CDR1 is PRHDT and CDR2 FYEKMQ (reference sequence). DNA of the CDR3: TGTGCCAGCAGCCAGGGCCGTAACGCGCAGTTCTTC. It is translated as CASSQGRNAQFF.

V gene TRBV28 combines with J gene TRBJ1-2; a weak D match, TRBD1 (6 bases). The CDR3 loop spans 16 amino acids. Trimming shortened V by 7 bases and J by 8 bases, and 26 bases separated the two germline ends. Germline V gene sequence: CDR1 MDHEN, CDR2 SYDVKM. CDR3 DNA: TGTGCCAGCACCCTCGATGGGGGTCAGGGGATTTTCGGCTACACCTTC. Protein: CASTLDGGQGIFGYTF.

The chain uses TRBV19 and TRBJ2-5, with D uncertain. Germline-derived CDR1 and CDR2 are LNHDA and SQIVND (reference sequence). Trimming took 0 bases from V and 7 from J, leaving 15 bases between them. CDR3 length: 15 residues. The CDR3 region is CASSIDAGLLATQYF. In nucleotides, the CDR3 is TGTGCCAGTAGTATAGATGCTGGGCTTTTGGCGACCCAGTACTTC.

This clone turned up a few times. J is TRBJ2-7 and V is TRBV2; the D call may be TRBD1 or TRBD2 (5 bases each). The CDR3 is 15 amino acids. Germline V CDR1 and CDR2: SNHLY, FYNNEI. Trimming removed 2 bases from V and 3 bases from J, with 14 bases in between. CDR3 region: CASSERGAGVYEQYF. The CDR3 DNA reads TGTGCCAGCAGTGAAAGAGGGGCCGGAGTCTACGAGCAGTACTTC.

This clone was picked up one time. This rearrangement joins TRBV29-1 to TRBJ1-2; the D is unclear. V shed 3 bases and J shed 0 bases, with 14 bases lying between them. The germline CDR1 and CDR2 sequences are SQVTM and ANQGSEA. The CDR3 has 15 residues. The CDR3 nucleotides are TGCAGCGTTGACTCAGGCCCCGGGGCTAACTATGGCTACACCTTC. Translated, it gives CSVDSGPGANYGYTF.

This clone was counted between two and nine times. This chain uses TRBV7-9 with TRBJ2-3; tentative D call: TRBD2 (5 bases). V was cut by 2 bases and J by 4 bases, with 13 bases left in between. CDR1 is SEHNR, CDR2 FQNEAQ, per germline (reference sequence). The CDR3 extends over 15 amino acids. CDR3 in DNA: TGTGCCAGCAGCTTATTTCCGGAGGTCGCAGATACGCAGTATTTT. Translated: CASSLFPEVADTQYF. Combining the CDR3 with reference TRBV7-9 and TRBJ2-3 gives the whole variable domain DTGVSQNPRHKITKRGQNVTFRCDPISEHNRLYWYRQTLGQGPEFLTYFQNEAQLEKSRLLSDRFSAERPKGSFSTLEIQRTEQGDSAMYLCASSLFPEVADTQYFGPGTRLTVL.

This clone was counted a few times. The V call is TRBV11-1, the J call TRBJ2-7, with D perhaps matching TRBD2 (6 bases). The CDR3 has 14 residues. Germline lookup yields CDR1 SGHAT and CDR2 FQDESV (reference sequence). Trimming stripped 5 bases from V and 6 bases from J, with 17 bases between. The CDR3 here is CASSLGGDLTEQYF. The CDR3 nucleotides read TGTGCCAGCAGCCTCGGGGGTGACCTAACCGAGCAGTACTTC.

The chain employs TRBV4-1 and TRBJ2-7; no clear D. The V and J ends lost 0 bases and 3 bases respectively, with 15 bases between them. The germline V gene encodes CDR1 MGHRA and CDR2 YSYEKL. The CDR3 spans 16 residues. The CDR3 protein is CASSQETRRTSYEQYF. For the CDR3, the DNA is TGCGCCAGCAGCCAAGAAACCCGACGGACCAGCTACGAGCAGTACTTC.